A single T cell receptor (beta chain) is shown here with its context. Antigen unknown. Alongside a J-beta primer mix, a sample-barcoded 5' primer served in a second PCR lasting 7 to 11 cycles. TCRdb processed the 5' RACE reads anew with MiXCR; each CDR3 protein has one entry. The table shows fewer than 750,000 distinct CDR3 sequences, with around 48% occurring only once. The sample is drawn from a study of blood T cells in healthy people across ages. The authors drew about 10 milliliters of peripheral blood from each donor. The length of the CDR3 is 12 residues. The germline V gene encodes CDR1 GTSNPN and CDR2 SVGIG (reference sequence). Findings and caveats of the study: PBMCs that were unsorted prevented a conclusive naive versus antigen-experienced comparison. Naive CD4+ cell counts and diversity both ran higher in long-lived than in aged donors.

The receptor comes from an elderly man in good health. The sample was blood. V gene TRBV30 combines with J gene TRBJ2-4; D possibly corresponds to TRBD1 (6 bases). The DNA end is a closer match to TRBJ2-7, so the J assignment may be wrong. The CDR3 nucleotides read TGTGCCTGGACGAGGGGGTTTAACGAGCAGTACTTC. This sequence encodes CAWTRGFNEQYF.